Presented here are 18 T cell receptor beta chains from one specimen sequenced in a study of response to subunit inactivated influenza vaccine. TCRdb itself ran the RT-PCR reads through MiXCR, one entry per CDR3 protein. The sample shows a few hundred thousand distinct CDR3 sequences, 11% of them seen only once. The same data also went into a second study, on T cells expressing NK-cell markers. As that report states: What made the TCR beta cDNA was 5'RACE template switching with UMIs.

The sample was PBMCs from blood, taken on the day of vaccination. Source of these receptors: a man aged 45-65 years who received an inactivated influenza vaccine.

The V gene is TRBV12-3 or TRBV12-4, the J gene TRBJ2-3, with a possible D match to TRBD2 (6 bases). Deletions cut 4 bases from V and 4 bases from J, with 21 bases between. The CDR3 length is 17 residues. The CDR3, as DNA: TGTGCCAGCAGTTACCTGCTACAGGTCTCGGGGGCAGATACGCAGTATTTT. Its protein is CASSYLLQVSGADTQYF.

This clonotype was counted only a few times. CDR3 in amino acids: CSAGYDTLYGYTF. The DNA for the CDR3 is TGCAGCGCCGGGTATGACACTCTATATGGCTACACCTTC. V and J are TRBV29-1 and TRBJ1-2; the D is unclear. Germline V gene lookup returns CDR1 SQVTM and CDR2 ANQGSEA. The CDR3 covers 13 residues. The ends were cut back, 7 bases at V and 5 bases at J, with 17 bases in the middle.

This clonotype has at least ten counts. The chain employs TRBV5-1 and TRBJ2-7; weak D call: TRBD1 (6 bases). The V and J ends lost 3 bases and 8 bases respectively, with 18 bases between them. Germline V gives CDR1 SGHRS, CDR2 YFSETQ. The CDR3 sequence is 14 residues long. CDR3 bases: TGCGCCAGCAGCTCCGGGACACCTCCCCTCAAGCAGTACTTC. It translates to CASSSGTPPLKQYF.

The chain carries TRBV7-6 and TRBJ1-3; maybe TRBD1 (6 bases). V was pared by 5 bases and J by 3 bases, with 14 bases between. Germline CDR1 SGHVS, CDR2 FNYEAQ. The CDR3 spans 15 residues. The CDR3 DNA sequence: TGTGCCAGCAGCCAAGTACAGGGAAGTGGAAACACCATATATTTT. Translating it yields CASSQVQGSGNTIYF.

The V gene is TRBV4-2, the J gene TRBJ1-2; D not certain. Germline V gene lookup returns CDR1 LGHNA and CDR2 YNFKEQ. The V and J ends lost 1 base and 4 bases respectively, with 10 bases between them. The CDR3 is 14 residues long. Here the CDR3 DNA reads TGTGCCAGCAGCCAAGTTACCACGATCTATGGCTACACCTTC. Amino acid sequence: CASSQVTTIYGYTF.

This rearrangement joins TRBV12-3 or TRBV12-4 to TRBJ2-1; 13 nucleotides agree with TRBD2. V lost 0 bases and J lost 5; bases outside the gene matches: 4. CDR3 length: 17 residues. In DNA form, the CDR3 reads TGTGCCAGCAGTTTAGCCCCGGGACTAGCGGGGAACAATGAGCAGTTCTTC. Translation: CASSLAPGLAGNNEQFF.

The table lists this clonotype with a few counts. CDR3 region: CASSQGGRRPQETQYF. CDR3 nucleotides: TGTGCCAGCAGCCAAGGGGGCCGCCGTCCCCAAGAGACCCAGTACTTC. The chain joins TRBV4-2 to TRBJ2-5; a possible D gene is TRBD1 (5 bases). The CDR3 totals 16 residues. Deletions cut 1 base from V and 1 base from J, with 13 bases between. Germline values: CDR1 LGHNA, CDR2 YNFKEQ.

V gene TRBV7-6 combines with J gene TRBJ2-1, with a possible D match to TRBD1 (5 bases). The germline V gene has CDR1 SGHVS and CDR2 FNYEAQ. CDR3 length: 16 residues. Between the trimmed V and J ends, which lost 0 bases and 6 bases, there was a span of 15 bases. CDR3 nucleotides: TGTGCCAGCAGCTTAGCAGTCCCCCAGGGTGGCAATGAGCAGTTCTTC. Amino acid sequence: CASSLAVPQGGNEQFF.

The rearrangement joins TRBV27 to TRBJ1-2; 9 nucleotides align to TRBD1. The CDR3 length is 14 residues. CDR1 and CDR2 (germline): MNHEY, SMNVEV (reference sequence). J lost 3 bases, V lost 3 bases, and 2 bases had no gene match. CDR3 in amino acids: CASSLRTGDYGYTF. CDR3 sequence (DNA): TGTGCCAGCAGTTTGCGGACAGGGGACTATGGCTACACCTTC.

This clonotype was counted a single time. The V and J genes are TRBV5-1 and TRBJ2-1; no firm D call. The V gene's germline CDR1 is SGHRS and CDR2 YFSETQ. This CDR3 has 13 residues. V was trimmed by 4 bases and J by 6 bases, leaving 11 bases between them. This CDR3 is CASSPRLVNEQFF. The CDR3 DNA reads TGCGCCAGCAGCCCCAGACTCGTCAATGAGCAGTTCTTC.

The gene calls are TRBV5-1 and TRBJ2-3, with a tentative D call TRBD1 (5 bases). The germline gives CDR1 SGHRS, CDR2 YFSETQ. V lost 4 bases to trimming and J lost 12 bases, with 15 bases between them. The CDR3 has 12 residues. For the CDR3, the DNA is TGCGCCAGCAGCGAAGACAGAGAAAGTCAGTATTTT. Translating gives CASSEDRESQYF. Variable domain in full (rest from reference TRBV5-1 and TRBJ2-3): KAGVTQTPRYLIKTRGQQVTLSCSPISGHRSVSWYQQTPGQGLQFLFEYFSETQRNKGNFPGRFSGRQFSNSRSEMNVSTLELGDSALYLCASSEDRESQYFGPGTRLTVL.

V and J are TRBV10-3 and TRBJ2-1, with 16 bases aligning to TRBD2. Germline V gene lookup returns CDR1 ENHRY and CDR2 SYGVKD. V was clipped by 6 bases and J by 6 bases; unmatched bases: 8. This CDR3 has 17 amino acids. The CDR3 protein is CAIRLSGTSGRANEQFF. The CDR3 nucleotides read TGTGCCATCAGGCTATCCGGGACTAGCGGGAGGGCCAATGAGCAGTTCTTC.

This clonotype occurred many times. The J gene is TRBJ2-7, the V gene TRBV5-1; TRBD2 matches 8 bases. Germline V lookup: CDR1 SGHRS, CDR2 YFSETQ. The CDR3 spans 15 residues. V shed 1 base and J 6 bases; nucleotides not matched to a gene: 9. The CDR3 loop is CASSLRSSGGGEQYF. The CDR3, as DNA: TGCGCCAGCAGCTTGAGATCAAGCGGGGGCGGCGAGCAGTACTTC.

This clonotype was seen a few times. The CDR3 loop is CASSIARAGEKLFF. Here the CDR3 DNA reads TGTGCCAGCAGCATCGCCCGGGCGGGTGAAAAACTGTTTTTT. V is TRBV13 and J is TRBJ1-4; D remains unclear. Trimming stripped 5 bases from V and 7 bases from J, with 14 bases between. Germline values: CDR1 PRHDT, CDR2 FYEKMQ (reference sequence). This CDR3 has 14 residues.

A few counts support this clonotype. A much larger clone lies a single base off, so this may be a read error. DNA of the CDR3: TGTGCCAGCAGTTTAGGCTACAGCTCCTACGAGCAGTACTTC. Amino acids: CASSLGYSSYEQYF. The V and J genes are TRBV28 and TRBJ2-7; D not certain. The germline V gene has CDR1 MDHEN and CDR2 SYDVKM. Between the trimmed V and J ends, which lost 2 bases and 0 bases, there was a span of 8 bases. The CDR3 consists of 14 residues.

This clonotype appeared a few times. The chain has TRBV12-3 or TRBV12-4 and TRBJ2-1; D might be TRBD2 (6 bases). CDR3 length equals 15 residues. Trimming removed 3 bases from V and 13 bases from J, with 22 bases in between. The DNA of the CDR3 is TGTGCCAGCAGTTTCGTGGGACTGGGCAGCGGCGTTCAGTTCTTC. As protein: CASSFVGLGSGVQFF.

This clonotype was counted only a few times. J is TRBJ2-7 and V is TRBV20-1, with TRBD2 matching over 9 bases. The length of the CDR3 is 14 residues. Germline V lookup: CDR1 DFQATT, CDR2 SNEGSKA (reference sequence). The J segment lost 4 bases and the V segment lost 1 base, leaving 5 bases of the junction unmatched. CDR3 DNA sequence: TGCAGTGCTAGAGTAAAGCGGGAGGTTTACGAGCAGTACTTC. As protein: CSARVKREVYEQYF.

This sequence joins TRBV7-6 and TRBJ2-1; possible D gene TRBD2, 6 bases. There are 14 residues in the CDR3. Trimming removed 4 bases at V and 5 bases at J, with 12 bases between. Looked up from germline, CDR1 is SGHVS and CDR2 is FNYEAQ. The CDR3 protein is CASSSRELNNEQFF. The CDR3 nucleotides are TGTGCCAGCAGCTCACGGGAGTTGAACAATGAGCAGTTCTTC.